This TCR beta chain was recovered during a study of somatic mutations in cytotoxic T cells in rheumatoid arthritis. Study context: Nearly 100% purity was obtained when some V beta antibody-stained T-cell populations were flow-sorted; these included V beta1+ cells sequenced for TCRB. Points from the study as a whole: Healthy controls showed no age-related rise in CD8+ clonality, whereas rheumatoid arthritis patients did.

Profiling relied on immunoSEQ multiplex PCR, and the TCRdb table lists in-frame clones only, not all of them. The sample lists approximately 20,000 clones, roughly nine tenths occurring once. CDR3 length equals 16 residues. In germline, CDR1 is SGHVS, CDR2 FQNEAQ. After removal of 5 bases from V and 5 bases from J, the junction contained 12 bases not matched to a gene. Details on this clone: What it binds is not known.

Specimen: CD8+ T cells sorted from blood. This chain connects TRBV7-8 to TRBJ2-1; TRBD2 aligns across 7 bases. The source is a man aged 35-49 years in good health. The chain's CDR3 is CASSVRLASLHNEQFF. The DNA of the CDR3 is TGTGCCAGCAGCGTTCGACTAGCCTCGCTTCACAATGAGCAGTTCTTC.